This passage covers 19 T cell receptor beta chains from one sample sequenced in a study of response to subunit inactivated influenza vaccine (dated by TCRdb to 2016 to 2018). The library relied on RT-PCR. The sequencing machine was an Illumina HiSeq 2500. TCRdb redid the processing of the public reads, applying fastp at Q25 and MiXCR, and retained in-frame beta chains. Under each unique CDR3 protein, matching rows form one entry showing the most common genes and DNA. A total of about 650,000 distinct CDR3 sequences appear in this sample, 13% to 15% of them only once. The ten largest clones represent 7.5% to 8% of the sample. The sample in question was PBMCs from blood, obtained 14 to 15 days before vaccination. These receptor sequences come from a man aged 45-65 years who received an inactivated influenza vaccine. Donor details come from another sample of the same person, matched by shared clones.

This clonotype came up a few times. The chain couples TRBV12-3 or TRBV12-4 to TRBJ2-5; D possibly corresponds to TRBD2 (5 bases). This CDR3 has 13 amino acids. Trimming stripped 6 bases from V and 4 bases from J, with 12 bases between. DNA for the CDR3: TGTGCCAGCAGCAGGTTGGGGAGAGAGACCCAGTACTTC. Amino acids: CASSRLGRETQYF.

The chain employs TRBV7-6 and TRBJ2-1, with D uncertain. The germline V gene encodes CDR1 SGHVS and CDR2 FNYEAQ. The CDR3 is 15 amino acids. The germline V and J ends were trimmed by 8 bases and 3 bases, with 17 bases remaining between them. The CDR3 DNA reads TGTGCCAGCGCTACTCTCTCGGGTAACTACAATGAGCAGTTCTTC. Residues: CASATLSGNYNEQFF. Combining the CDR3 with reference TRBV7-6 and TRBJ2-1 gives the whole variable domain GAGVSQSPRYKVTKRGQDVALRCDPISGHVSLYWYRQALGQGPEFLTYFNYEAQQDKSGLPNDRFSAERPEGSISTLTIQRTEQRDSAMYRCASATLSGNYNEQFFGPGTRLTVL.

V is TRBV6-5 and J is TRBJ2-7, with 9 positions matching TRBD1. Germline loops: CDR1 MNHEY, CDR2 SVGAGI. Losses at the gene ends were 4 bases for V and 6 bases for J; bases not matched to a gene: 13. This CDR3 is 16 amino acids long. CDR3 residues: CASSSKTGTGLFEQYF. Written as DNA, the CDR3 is TGTGCCAGCAGTTCCAAAACCGGGACAGGGCTATTCGAGCAGTACTTC.

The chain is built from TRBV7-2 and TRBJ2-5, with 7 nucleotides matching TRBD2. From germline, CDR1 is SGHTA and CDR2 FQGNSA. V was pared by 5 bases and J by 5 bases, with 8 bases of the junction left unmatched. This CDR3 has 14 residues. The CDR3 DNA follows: TGTGCCAGCAGCAACGGACTAGTTGGGGAGACCCAGTACTTC. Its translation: CASSNGLVGETQYF.

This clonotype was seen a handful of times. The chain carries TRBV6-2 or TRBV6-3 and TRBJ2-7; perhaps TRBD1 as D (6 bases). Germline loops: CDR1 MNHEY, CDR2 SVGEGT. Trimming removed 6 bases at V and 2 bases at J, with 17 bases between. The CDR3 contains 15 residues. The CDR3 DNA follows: TGTGCCAGCAGCGATGGACAGCCCACGGCCTACGAGCAGTACTTC. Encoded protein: CASSDGQPTAYEQYF.

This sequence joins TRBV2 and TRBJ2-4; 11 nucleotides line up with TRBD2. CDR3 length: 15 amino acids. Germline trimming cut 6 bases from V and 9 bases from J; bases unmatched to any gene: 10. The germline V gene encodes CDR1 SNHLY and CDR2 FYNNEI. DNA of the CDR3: TGTGCCAGCAGGTCGTCCTCTAGCGGGGGGCCCATTCAGTACTTC. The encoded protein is CASRSSSSGGPIQYF.

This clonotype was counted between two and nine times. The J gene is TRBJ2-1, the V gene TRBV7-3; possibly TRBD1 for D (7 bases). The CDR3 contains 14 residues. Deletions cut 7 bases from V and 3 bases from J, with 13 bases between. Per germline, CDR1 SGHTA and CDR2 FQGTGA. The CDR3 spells CASKRGDSYNEQFF. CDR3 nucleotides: TGTGCCAGCAAAAGGGGGGACAGCTACAATGAGCAGTTCTTC. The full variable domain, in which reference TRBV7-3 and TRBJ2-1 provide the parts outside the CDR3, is GAGVSQTPSNKVTEKGKYVELRCDPISGHTALYWYRQSLGQGPEFLIYFQGTGAADDSGLPNDRFFAVRPEGSVSTLKIQRTERGDSAVYLCASKRGDSYNEQFFGPGTRLTVL.

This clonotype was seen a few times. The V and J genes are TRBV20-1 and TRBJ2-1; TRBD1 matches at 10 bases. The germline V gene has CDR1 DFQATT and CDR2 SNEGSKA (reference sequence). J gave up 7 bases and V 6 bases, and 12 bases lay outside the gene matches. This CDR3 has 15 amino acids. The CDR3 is CSANSGTGVGNEQFF. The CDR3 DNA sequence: TGCAGTGCAAATTCCGGGACAGGGGTGGGTAATGAGCAGTTCTTC.

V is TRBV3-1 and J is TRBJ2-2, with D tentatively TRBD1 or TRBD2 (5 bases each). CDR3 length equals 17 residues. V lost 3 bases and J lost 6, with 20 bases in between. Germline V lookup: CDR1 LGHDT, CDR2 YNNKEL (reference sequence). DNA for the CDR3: TGTGCCAGCAGCCAGGCCGGGACGTGGGTTAGGTCCGGGGAGCTGTTTTTT. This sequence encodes CASSQAGTWVRSGELFF.

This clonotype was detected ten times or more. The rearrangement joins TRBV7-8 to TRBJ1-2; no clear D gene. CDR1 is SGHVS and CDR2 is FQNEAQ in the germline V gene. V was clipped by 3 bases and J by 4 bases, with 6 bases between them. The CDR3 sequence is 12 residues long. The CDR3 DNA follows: TGTGCCAGCAGCTTTGAGTCCTATGGCTACACCTTC. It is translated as CASSFESYGYTF.

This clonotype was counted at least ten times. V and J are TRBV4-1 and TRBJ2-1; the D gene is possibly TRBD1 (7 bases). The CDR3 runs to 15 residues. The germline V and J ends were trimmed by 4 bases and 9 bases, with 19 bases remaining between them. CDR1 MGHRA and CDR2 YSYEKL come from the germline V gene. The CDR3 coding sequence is TGCGCCAGCAGCCCCCCCCTTGGCAGGGGGGCTGAGCAGTTCTTC. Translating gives CASSPPLGRGAEQFF.

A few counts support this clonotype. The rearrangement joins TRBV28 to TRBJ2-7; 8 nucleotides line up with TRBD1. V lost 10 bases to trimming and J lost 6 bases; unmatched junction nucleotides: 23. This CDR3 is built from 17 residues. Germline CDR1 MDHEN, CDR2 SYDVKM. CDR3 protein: CATILDRGTGAASEQYF. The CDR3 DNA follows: TGTGCCACCATCCTCGACAGGGGCACGGGTGCGGCTTCCGAGCAGTACTTC.

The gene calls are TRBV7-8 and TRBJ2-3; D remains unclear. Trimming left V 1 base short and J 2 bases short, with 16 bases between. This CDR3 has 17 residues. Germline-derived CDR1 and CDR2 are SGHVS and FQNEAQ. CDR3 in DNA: TGTGCCAGCAGCTTAGTCCCCCCCGGGTCCGCCACAGATACGCAGTATTTT. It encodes CASSLVPPGSATDTQYF.

The DNA of the CDR3 is TGTGCCAGCAGCCAAGATGTCGGGGTGGGTCCAAATGAGCAGTTCTTC. Encoded protein: CASSQDVGVGPNEQFF. The chain recombines TRBV3-1 with TRBJ2-1, with D tentatively TRBD2 (5 bases). Trimming pared 0 bases from V and 7 bases from J, leaving 16 bases between. The V gene's germline CDR1 is LGHDT and CDR2 YNNKEL (reference sequence). CDR3 length: 16 residues.

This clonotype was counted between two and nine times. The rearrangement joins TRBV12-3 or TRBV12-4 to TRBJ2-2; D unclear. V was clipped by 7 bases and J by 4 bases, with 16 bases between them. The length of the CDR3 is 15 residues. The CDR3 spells CASTEQRSSTGELFF. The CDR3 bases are TGTGCCAGCACTGAACAGCGTTCGAGCACCGGGGAGCTGTTTTTT.

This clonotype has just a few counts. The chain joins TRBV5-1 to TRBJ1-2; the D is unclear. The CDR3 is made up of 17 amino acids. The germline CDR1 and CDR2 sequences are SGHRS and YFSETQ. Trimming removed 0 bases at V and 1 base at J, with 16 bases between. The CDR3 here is CASSLAGVLHVNYGYTF. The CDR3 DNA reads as TGCGCCAGCAGCTTGGCCGGGGTTCTTCACGTTAACTATGGCTACACCTTC.

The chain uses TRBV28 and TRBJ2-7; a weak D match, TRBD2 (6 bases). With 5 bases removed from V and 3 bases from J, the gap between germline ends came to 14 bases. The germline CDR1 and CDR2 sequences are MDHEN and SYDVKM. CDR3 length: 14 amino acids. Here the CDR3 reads CASSPPGVGYEQYF. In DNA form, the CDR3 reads TGTGCCAGCAGTCCGCCGGGGGTAGGCTACGAGCAGTACTTC.

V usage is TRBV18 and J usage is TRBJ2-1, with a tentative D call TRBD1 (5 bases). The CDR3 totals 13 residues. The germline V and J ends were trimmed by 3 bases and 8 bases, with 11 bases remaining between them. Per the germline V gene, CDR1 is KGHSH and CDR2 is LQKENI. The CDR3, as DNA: TGTGCCAGCTCACCTGGACATGTGGATGAGCAGTTCTTC. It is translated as CASSPGHVDEQFF.

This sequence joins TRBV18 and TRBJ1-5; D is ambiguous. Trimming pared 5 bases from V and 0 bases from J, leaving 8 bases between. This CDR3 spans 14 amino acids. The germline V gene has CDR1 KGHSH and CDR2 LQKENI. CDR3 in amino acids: CASSELGSNQPQHF. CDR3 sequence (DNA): TGTGCCAGCTCAGAGTTGGGTAGCAATCAGCCCCAGCATTTT. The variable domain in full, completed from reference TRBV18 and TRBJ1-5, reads NAGVMQNPRHLVRRRGQEARLRCSPMKGHSHVYWYRQLPEEGLKFMVYLQKENIIDESGMPKERFSAEFPKEGPSILRIQQVVRGDSAAYFCASSELGSNQPQHFGDGTRLSIL.